Listed below are T cell receptor beta chains from one sample, sequenced in a study of T-cell reconstitution after alpha-beta-depleted transplantation in children. TCRdb reanalysed the PCR reads using MiXCR and keeps one entry per CDR3 protein. The sample lists 750,000 to 950,000 distinct CDR3 sequences, 16% occurring once. This material consisted of PBMCs, mostly from graft donor cells, taken 360 days after TCRalphabeta/CD19-depleted stem cell transplant. These receptors were obtained from a male patient younger than 18 who had a stem cell transplant for acute lymphoblastic leukemia, so the T cells may come from the graft donor. Both conserved end residues are part of each CDR3. The order of the fields is clone size, J gene, D gene, V gene, CDR3 DNA, CDR3 protein. D genes are given only for firm matches. Size values are once, few and many counts, or a class for expanded clones, and some rows have none.

clone_size: -; j_call: TRBJ2-5; d_call: TRBD2; v_call: TRBV5-1; cdr3_nt: TGCGCCAGCAGCCTCTTAGCGGGAGATCGCGAGACCCAGTACTTC; cdr3_aa: CASSLLAGDRETQYF
clone_size: few; j_call: TRBJ2-4; d_call: -; v_call: TRBV24-1; cdr3_nt: TGTGCCACCAGTGATTTTGCTTGGGACAAAAACATTCAGTACTTC; cdr3_aa: CATSDFAWDKNIQYF
clone_size: few; j_call: TRBJ2-7; d_call: TRBD2; v_call: TRBV5-1; cdr3_nt: TGCGCCAGCAGTACATCGGAAACTAGCGGGAGGCCCGTGGAGCAGTACTTC; cdr3_aa: CASSTSETSGRPVEQYF
clone_size: -; j_call: TRBJ1-6; d_call: -; v_call: TRBV12-3/TRBV12-4; cdr3_nt: TGTGCCAGCAGCTCTATGGCCGACAGGCTGGTCCCACCCCTCCACTTT; cdr3_aa: CASSSMADRLVPPLHF
clone_size: -; j_call: TRBJ2-3; d_call: -; v_call: TRBV29-1; cdr3_nt: TGCAGCGCTGGACTGGGACCGACCACAGATACGCAGTATTTT; cdr3_aa: CSAGLGPTTDTQYF
clone_size: few; j_call: TRBJ2-3; d_call: TRBD2; v_call: TRBV7-6; cdr3_nt: TGTGCCAGCAGGAAACTAGCGGGGAGCACAGATACGCAGTATTTT; cdr3_aa: CASRKLAGSTDTQYF
clone_size: few; j_call: TRBJ1-5; d_call: -; v_call: TRBV3-1; cdr3_nt: TGTGCCAGCAGCCAAGAGCCAGCTATCAATCAGCCCCAGCATTTT; cdr3_aa: CASSQEPAINQPQHF
clone_size: many; j_call: TRBJ2-2; d_call: TRBD1; v_call: TRBV5-1; cdr3_nt: TGCGCCAGCAGCCGGACAGGGGTGGACACCGGGGAGCTGTTTTTT; cdr3_aa: CASSRTGVDTGELFF
clone_size: -; j_call: TRBJ2-2; d_call: -; v_call: TRBV3-1; cdr3_nt: TGTGCCAGCAGCCAATACCCGGGGACCGGGACGGCTAACACCGGGGAGCTGTTTTTT; cdr3_aa: CASSQYPGTGTANTGELFF
clone_size: few; j_call: TRBJ2-7; d_call: TRBD1; v_call: TRBV5-6; cdr3_nt: TGTGCCAGCAGCTGGAACAGGGGGCCCTACGAGCAGTACTTC; cdr3_aa: CASSWNRGPYEQYF
clone_size: -; j_call: TRBJ2-7; d_call: -; v_call: TRBV5-1; cdr3_nt: TGCGCCAGCAGCTTGGAGTGGTGGGAATCGGCCAGCTCCTACGAGCAGTACTTC; cdr3_aa: CASSLEWWESASSYEQYF
clone_size: -; j_call: TRBJ2-7; d_call: -; v_call: TRBV4-2; cdr3_nt: TGTGCCAGCGCCCCCGGGACAGCTAGCGGGCGCGGGTACTTC; cdr3_aa: CASAPGTASGRGYF
clone_size: -; j_call: TRBJ1-1; d_call: -; v_call: TRBV6-1; cdr3_nt: TGTGCCAGCAGTGGCACGAGGAACACTGAAGCTTTCTTT; cdr3_aa: CASSGTRNTEAFF
clone_size: -; j_call: TRBJ2-5; d_call: TRBD2; v_call: TRBV20-1; cdr3_nt: TGCAGTGCTAGGAGACCGGGACTAGCGGGGTCCCAAGAGACCCAGTACTTC; cdr3_aa: CSARRPGLAGSQETQYF
clone_size: -; j_call: TRBJ2-7; d_call: -; v_call: TRBV28; cdr3_nt: TGTGCCAGCAGTTTTTCTGGGACGGGAGTCTCCTACGAGCAGTACTTC; cdr3_aa: CASSFSGTGVSYEQYF
clone_size: few; j_call: TRBJ2-5; d_call: TRBD2; v_call: TRBV5-1; cdr3_nt: TGCGCCAGCAGCTTGGCTCTTGGACTAGCGGGGGAAGAGACCCAGTACTTC; cdr3_aa: CASSLALGLAGEETQYF
clone_size: once; j_call: TRBJ2-3; d_call: TRBD1; v_call: TRBV6-2/TRBV6-3; cdr3_nt: TGTGCCAGCCCGGACAGGAGCACAGATACGCAGTATTTT; cdr3_aa: CASPDRSTDTQYF
clone_size: few; j_call: TRBJ2-5; d_call: TRBD2; v_call: TRBV4-1; cdr3_nt: TGCGCCAGCAGCCAAGTCTTCCTAGCGGGAACCCAGTACTTC; cdr3_aa: CASSQVFLAGTQYF
clone_size: -; j_call: TRBJ2-3; d_call: -; v_call: TRBV28; cdr3_nt: TGTGCCAGCAGTCCGGGGACACCGGATCTGGGAACGCAGTATTTT; cdr3_aa: CASSPGTPDLGTQYF
clone_size: few; j_call: TRBJ2-1; d_call: TRBD1; v_call: TRBV2; cdr3_nt: TGTGCCAGACCGGACAGGGCGACAAAAGCTTACAATGAGCAGTTCTTC; cdr3_aa: CARPDRATKAYNEQFF
clone_size: few; j_call: TRBJ2-7; d_call: -; v_call: TRBV16; cdr3_nt: TGTGCCAGCAGCCCCCACACGGGGCACGAGCAGTACTTC; cdr3_aa: CASSPHTGHEQYF
clone_size: -; j_call: TRBJ1-3; d_call: -; v_call: TRBV5-1; cdr3_nt: TGCGCCAGCAGCTTGTGGCAGGGAAACACCATATATTTT; cdr3_aa: CASSLWQGNTIYF
clone_size: many; j_call: TRBJ2-1; d_call: TRBD2; v_call: TRBV6-4; cdr3_nt: TGTGCCAGCAGCTTGGGGAGGGAGTTTAATGAGCAGTTCTTC; cdr3_aa: CASSLGREFNEQFF
clone_size: few; j_call: TRBJ2-4; d_call: -; v_call: TRBV7-9; cdr3_nt: TGTGCCAGCAGCTTAGTTCAGGGCAACATTCAGTACTTC; cdr3_aa: CASSLVQGNIQYF
clone_size: -; j_call: TRBJ2-2; d_call: TRBD2; v_call: TRBV6-1; cdr3_nt: TGTGCCAGCACCCAATCAGCGGGAGTCGGGACCGGGGAGCTGTTTTTT; cdr3_aa: CASTQSAGVGTGELFF
clone_size: few; j_call: TRBJ1-5; d_call: -; v_call: TRBV9; cdr3_nt: TGTGCCAGCAGCGGCCATAGCAATCAGCCCCAGCATTTT; cdr3_aa: CASSGHSNQPQHF
clone_size: few; j_call: TRBJ1-2; d_call: TRBD1; v_call: TRBV6-5; cdr3_nt: TGTGCCAGCAGTTCTCAGGGGGCCTTACTCTATGGCTACACCTTC; cdr3_aa: CASSSQGALLYGYTF
clone_size: -; j_call: TRBJ2-2; d_call: -; v_call: TRBV6-2/TRBV6-3; cdr3_nt: TGTGCCAGCTTCGAGTCGACCGTGAACACCGGGGAGCTGTTTTTT; cdr3_aa: CASFESTVNTGELFF
clone_size: -; j_call: TRBJ2-7; d_call: -; v_call: TRBV29-1; cdr3_nt: TGCAGCGTTGGAGGGGAGTTCTCCTACGAGCAGTACTTC; cdr3_aa: CSVGGEFSYEQYF
clone_size: -; j_call: TRBJ2-7; d_call: TRBD2; v_call: TRBV7-9; cdr3_nt: TGTGCCAGCAGCTTATCTGGGACTAGTTTGCAGCAGTACTTC; cdr3_aa: CASSLSGTSLQQYF
clone_size: -; j_call: TRBJ2-7; d_call: -; v_call: TRBV2; cdr3_nt: TGTGCCAGCAGTATAAGGGTACACGAGCAGTACTTC; cdr3_aa: CASSIRVHEQYF
clone_size: -; j_call: TRBJ1-1; d_call: -; v_call: TRBV4-1; cdr3_nt: TGCGCCAGCAGCCCTCCCCGGGGTATGAACACTGAAGCTTTCTTT; cdr3_aa: CASSPPRGMNTEAFF
clone_size: -; j_call: TRBJ2-2; d_call: -; v_call: TRBV20-1; cdr3_nt: TGCAGTGCTAGAGTCAGGGGGGGGGTCGGGGAGCTGTTTTTT; cdr3_aa: CSARVRGGVGELFF